This T cell receptor beta chain was captured by sequencing in a study of blood T cell repertoires in COVID-19. The table came from immunoSEQ multiplex PCR; TCRdb's copy has only in-frame clones and leaves some out. The sample carries under 200,000 clones, about four fifths recorded once. CDR1 and CDR2 from the germline V gene are SGHDT and YYEEEE. This CDR3 is built from 13 residues. Between the trimmed V and J ends, which lost 0 bases and 5 bases, there was a span of 8 bases. The receptor was isolated from a man in his 60s who had recovered from COVID-19. Sequencing input: PBMCs or T cells enriched from blood (not recorded which). The chain has TRBV5-6 and TRBJ1-2, with D unclear. The DNA for the CDR3 is TGTGCCAGCAGCTTGGACAGTCAATATGGCTACACCTTC. This gives the protein CASSLDSQYGYTF.